The 13 T cell receptor beta chains below all came from one sample that was sequenced in a study of blood T cells in healthy people across ages. A second PCR, run for roughly 6 to 11 cycles, used a sample-barcoded 5' primer plus a J-beta primer mix. A single record per CDR3 protein comes from TCRdb applying MiXCR to the 5' RACE reads. The data contain about 680,000 distinct CDR3 sequences, roughly 49% of them seen just once; the ten biggest clones take up around a third. The sample was blood. Receptors originate from an older woman in good health.

The sample holds many counts of this clonotype. The chain is built from TRBV3-1 and TRBJ2-6; D is uncertain. The CDR3 extends over 20 amino acids. Germline assignment: CDR1 LGHDT and CDR2 YNNKEL (reference sequence). Between the trimmed V and J ends, which lost 0 bases and 0 bases, there was a span of 18 bases. The DNA for the CDR3 is TGTGCCAGCAGCCAAGATTGGGCAGTACTCAAGTCCTCTGGGGCCAACGTCCTGACTTTC. Translating it yields CASSQDWAVLKSSGANVLTF.

CDR3 DNA: TGTGCCAGCAGTTTGTTCCGAGGGGCAACTAATGAAAAACTGTTTTTT. Translated: CASSLFRGATNEKLFF. The V call is TRBV27, the J call TRBJ1-4; D is possibly TRBD1 (5 bases). Germline CDR1 reads MNHEY; CDR2 reads SMNVEV (reference sequence). Trimming left V 3 bases short and J 0 bases short, with 11 bases between. This CDR3 is 16 amino acids long.

This chain connects TRBV20-1 to TRBJ2-3; no definite D call. Germline assignment: CDR1 DFQATT and CDR2 SNEGSKA (reference sequence). Trimming cost V 0 bases and J 2 bases, with 18 bases left between them. The CDR3 runs to 17 residues. Here the CDR3 DNA reads TGCAGTGCTAGAGAACAGAGAGGTTGGTCATACACAGATACGCAGTATTTT. Translating gives CSAREQRGWSYTDTQYF.

V and J are TRBV27 and TRBJ2-4, with D perhaps assigned TRBD1 or TRBD2 (5 bases each). The J call is uncertain, as TRBJ2-7 better fits the DNA end. Germline V gene data show CDR1 as MNHEY and CDR2 as SMNVEV (reference sequence). The CDR3 covers 14 residues. The CDR3 here is CASTVGSGRYEQYF. The DNA for the CDR3 is TGTGCCAGCACCGTCGGATCAGGGAGATACGAGCAGTACTTC.

The chain employs TRBV24-1 and TRBJ2-1; D is unresolved. Trimming left V 4 bases short and J 0 bases short, with 12 bases between. CDR3 length: 16 amino acids. Germline V gene data show CDR1 as KGHDR and CDR2 as SFDVKD. The CDR3, as DNA: TGTGCCACCAGTGACTATACAGAGAGCTCCTACAATGAGCAGTTCTTC. Translation gives CATSDYTESSYNEQFF.

About this clonotype: At one end the junction does not follow the germline gene, possibly because of a read error. The chain combines TRBV6-1 with TRBJ2-7; tentative D call: TRBD2 (6 bases). In germline, CDR1 is MNHNS, CDR2 SASEGT. The CDR3 contains 15 residues. The CDR3: CASSDGPGLSSEQYF. DNA of the CDR3: TGTGCCAGCAGTGATGGACCGGGACTTTCCTCCGAGCAGTACTTC.

This clonotype was picked up one time. V gene TRBV30 combines with J gene TRBJ1-4; tentative D call: TRBD1 (5 bases). Germline V gene sequence: CDR1 GTSNPN, CDR2 SVGIG (reference sequence). V was pared by 0 bases and J by 7 bases, with 12 bases between. The CDR3 runs to 14 residues. CDR3 region: CAWSVKGLAEKLFF. CDR3 in DNA: TGTGCCTGGAGTGTAAAGGGGTTGGCTGAAAAACTGTTTTTT.

The CDR3 spells CASSLEHPPLRGYTF. CDR3 in DNA: TGTGCCAGCAGCTTAGAGCACCCTCCCCTTAGAGGCTACACCTTC. The chain has TRBV7-6 and TRBJ1-2; D not resolved. In germline, CDR1 is SGHVS, CDR2 FNYEAQ. This CDR3 spans 15 amino acids. Trimming shortened V by 1 base and J by 8 bases, and 17 bases separated the two germline ends.

This clonotype appeared a few times. J is TRBJ1-2 and V is TRBV7-2, with D perhaps matching TRBD1 (5 bases). The germline V gene has CDR1 SGHTA and CDR2 FQGNSA. The CDR3 length is 14 residues. V lost 5 bases and J lost 4, with 14 bases in between. This CDR3 is CASSLGAAFYGYTF. Written as DNA, the CDR3 is TGTGCCAGCAGCCTAGGGGCGGCCTTCTATGGCTACACCTTC.

CDR3 protein: CSARDVWGRGARYEQYF. The CDR3 bases are TGCAGTGCTAGAGATGTTTGGGGGCGAGGGGCGCGTTACGAGCAGTACTTC. The V call is TRBV20-1, the J call TRBJ2-7, with D possibly TRBD1 on 6 matching bases. The germline V and J ends were trimmed by 0 bases and 4 bases, with 22 bases remaining between them. The CDR3 runs to 17 residues. Per the germline V gene, CDR1 is DFQATT and CDR2 is SNEGSKA (reference sequence).

The gene calls are TRBV18 and TRBJ1-2; D is uncertain. CDR1 is KGHSH, CDR2 LQKENI, per germline. The CDR3 is made up of 13 amino acids. V gave up 2 bases and J gave up 1 base, with 5 bases separating them. DNA of the CDR3: TGTGCCAGCTCACCAGGGAATAACTATGGCTACACCTTC. This gives the protein CASSPGNNYGYTF.

The genes are TRBV28 and TRBJ2-3, with TRBD2 matching 11 bases. The V gene end was trimmed by 0 bases and the J gene end by 5 bases; junction bases not matched to a gene: 7. The CDR3 is 17 residues long. Germline lookup yields CDR1 MDHEN and CDR2 SYDVKM. DNA for the CDR3: TGTGCCAGCAGTTTATGGACACTAGCGGGAGCTGAAGATACGCAGTATTTT. Translating it yields CASSLWTLAGAEDTQYF.

Only a few counts were recorded for this clonotype. CDR3 loop: CASSQDTRELPYNEQFF. The CDR3 DNA reads as TGTGCCAGCAGCCAAGATACGCGGGAGTTACCCTACAATGAGCAGTTCTTC. The rearrangement links TRBV14 to TRBJ2-1, with TRBD2 matching 7 bases. The germline gives CDR1 SGHDN, CDR2 FVKESK. The ends lost 0 bases at V and 2 bases at J; junction bases unmatched: 7. The CDR3 has 17 residues.